Shown below are 21 T cell receptor beta chains from a single sample sequenced in a study of blood T cell repertoires in COVID-19. Assay used: immunoSEQ multiplex PCR; TCRdb lists only in-frame clones, some missing. This table holds roughly 200,000 clones, roughly 79% found once. Sequenced material: peripheral blood. The receptors were sampled from a middle-aged woman with COVID-19, enrolled during active disease.

The rearrangement links TRBV28 to TRBJ2-7, with 11 bases aligning to TRBD2. Germline CDR1 MDHEN, CDR2 SYDVKM. The CDR3 is 15 amino acids. With 5 bases clipped from V and 4 bases from J, the junction kept 7 bases outside the gene matches. In DNA, the CDR3 is TGTGCCAGCAGTCCGGGGTCTAGCGGGAGGTACGAGCAGTACTTC. It is translated as CASSPGSSGRYEQYF.

The chain combines TRBV20-1 with TRBJ2-7, with D possibly TRBD2 on 6 matching bases. The CDR3 contains 18 residues. The V end was cut by 3 bases, the J end by 3 bases, with 27 bases between. Germline assignment: CDR1 DFQATT and CDR2 SNEGSKA (reference sequence). The CDR3 sequence: CSASRRLEERVSVYEQYF. Written as DNA, the CDR3 is TGCAGTGCTAGTAGGCGACTAGAGGAGAGAGTGTCTGTCTACGAGCAGTACTTC.

The chain recombines TRBV9 with TRBJ2-7; 8 bases match TRBD1. V shed 0 bases, J shed 1 base, and the junction held 6 bases outside the gene matches. The germline V gene has CDR1 SGDLS and CDR2 YYNGEE. This CDR3 has 16 amino acids. CDR3 bases: TGTGCCAGCAGCGTAGACGGACAGGGACGGTCCTACGAGCAGTACTTC. Protein: CASSVDGQGRSYEQYF.

This clone was recorded a few times. The chain carries TRBV19 and TRBJ1-4; D may be TRBD1 (6 bases). The CDR3 has 16 amino acids. Germline-derived CDR1 and CDR2 are LNHDA and SQIVND (reference sequence). Between the trimmed V and J ends, which lost 7 bases and 8 bases, there was a span of 23 bases. The CDR3 nucleotides read TGTGCCAGTACCCTCCAGGGGACACTGCGAGAGGAAAAACTGTTTTTT. Protein: CASTLQGTLREEKLFF. The full variable domain, completed using reference TRBV19 and TRBJ1-4, is DGGITQSPKYLFRKEGQNVTLSCEQNLNHDAMYWYRQDPGQGLRLIYYSQIVNDFQKGDIAEGYSVSREKKESFPLTVTSAQKNPTAFYLCASTLQGTLREEKLFFGSGTQLSVL.

The V and J genes are TRBV16 and TRBJ2-1; 10 bases are a match to TRBD1. This CDR3 is built from 20 residues. J lost 3 bases, V lost 10 bases, and 24 bases had no gene match. Germline V gives CDR1 KGHSY, CDR2 FQNENV. CDR3 DNA: TGTGCCACCATCTACCCCCGGACAGGGGGGTTCGTAAACCTCTACAATGAGCAGTTCTTC. Its translation is CATIYPRTGGFVNLYNEQFF.

The chain has TRBV28 and TRBJ1-2; D is possibly TRBD1 (5 bases). CDR1 is MDHEN and CDR2 is SYDVKM in the germline V gene. V shed 1 base and J shed 5 bases, with 17 bases lying between them. The CDR3 has 16 amino acids. CDR3 bases: TGTGCCAGCAGTTTATCATCATCAGGGCCTCCTTATGGCTACACCTTC. Translating it yields CASSLSSSGPPYGYTF.

The V call is TRBV29-1, the J call TRBJ1-5, with D perhaps TRBD1 (6 bases). CDR3 length: 12 residues. Germline assignment: CDR1 SQVTM and CDR2 ANQGSEA. Trimming left V 7 bases short and J 2 bases short, with 9 bases between. DNA of the CDR3: TGCAGCGCTCGACAGGGCAATCAGCCCCAGCATTTT. Translated, it gives CSARQGNQPQHF. The full variable domain, rest sourced from reference TRBV29-1 and TRBJ1-5, is SAVISQKPSRDICQRGTSLTIQCQVDSQVTMMFWYRQQPGQSLTLIATANQGSEATYESGFVIDKFPISRPNLTFSTLTVSNMSPEDSSIYLCSARQGNQPQHFGDGTRLSIL.

The chain couples TRBV3-1 (or the pseudogene TRBV3-2) to TRBJ2-5; 11 bases align to TRBD2. Germline CDR1 LGHDT, CDR2 YNNKEL (reference sequence). With V trimmed by 2 bases and J by 5 bases, 7 bases remained unmatched. There are 16 residues in the CDR3. The chain's CDR3 is CASSQFSGGAGETQYF. CDR3 nucleotides: TGTGCCAGCAGCCAATTTAGCGGGGGGGCCGGGGAGACCCAGTACTTC.

J is TRBJ2-4 and V is TRBV14; no definite D call. V was pared by 0 bases and J by 10 bases, with 7 bases between. There are 12 residues in the CDR3. The V gene's germline CDR1 is SGHDN and CDR2 FVKESK. In nucleotides, the CDR3 is TGTGCCAGCAGCCAAGATAGCCAGATTCAGTACTTC. Protein sequence: CASSQDSQIQYF.

The rearrangement links TRBV5-1 to TRBJ1-3; 8 bases are shared with TRBD1. The ends lost 2 bases at V and 0 bases at J; junction bases unmatched: 10. CDR3 length: 18 amino acids. The V gene's germline CDR1 is SGHRS and CDR2 YFSETQ. DNA of the CDR3: TGCGCCAGCAGCTTCGTCCCAGGGGGCTCTGGCTCTGGAAACACCATATATTTT. Translation: CASSFVPGGSGSGNTIYF.

The rearrangement joins TRBV4-1 to TRBJ2-7, with 7 bases identical to TRBD2. This CDR3 is built from 15 residues. V shed 0 bases, J shed 4 bases, and the junction held 6 bases outside the gene matches. From germline, CDR1 is MGHRA and CDR2 YSYEKL. The CDR3: CASSQEGGTGYEQYF. CDR3 nucleotide sequence: TGCGCCAGCAGCCAAGAGGGAGGGACCGGGTACGAGCAGTACTTC.

V is TRBV27 and J is TRBJ2-1; D possibly corresponds to TRBD2 (5 bases). The CDR3 totals 15 residues. Germline loops: CDR1 MNHEY, CDR2 SMNVEV (reference sequence). Trimming left V 1 base short and J 9 bases short, with 16 bases between. The CDR3: CASSLLDPGKSEQFF. CDR3 nucleotides: TGTGCCAGCAGTTTATTGGACCCGGGGAAGAGTGAGCAGTTCTTC.

The J gene is TRBJ2-1, the V gene TRBV5-6; TRBD1 might be the D (6 bases). The CDR3 runs 13 residues. Trimming left V 4 bases short and J 4 bases short, with 9 bases between. In germline, CDR1 is SGHDT, CDR2 YYEEEE. The CDR3 DNA reads TGTGCCAGCAGCCCCAGGGGATACAATGAGCAGTTCTTC. Translated, it gives CASSPRGYNEQFF.

This clone occurred once. The rearrangement links TRBV5-1 to TRBJ2-7; D unresolved. The V gene's germline CDR1 is SGHRS and CDR2 YFSETQ. This CDR3 region has 12 residues. V dropped 5 bases and J dropped 0 bases, with 6 bases sitting between them. The CDR3 DNA sequence: TGCGCCAGCAGTTACACCTCCTACGAGCAGTACTTC. Its translation: CASSYTSYEQYF. The whole variable domain, remainder taken from reference TRBV5-1 and TRBJ2-7, is KAGVTQTPRYLIKTRGQQVTLSCSPISGHRSVSWYQQTPGQGLQFLFEYFSETQRNKGNFPGRFSGRQFSNSRSEMNVSTLELGDSALYLCASSYTSYEQYFGPGTRLTVT.

The chain carries TRBV5-4 and TRBJ1-1, with TRBD1 matching 7 bases. After removal of 2 bases from V and 1 base from J, the junction contained 5 bases not matched to a gene. Germline values: CDR1 SGHNT, CDR2 YYREEE (reference sequence). This CDR3 comprises 15 residues. The DNA of the CDR3 is TGTGCCAGCAGCTTTTCCGGGACAGCGAACACTGAAGCTTTCTTT. It specifies CASSFSGTANTEAFF.

The chain has TRBV7-3 and TRBJ2-5; D call uncertain. CDR3 size: 13 residues. Looked up from germline, CDR1 is SGHTA and CDR2 is FQGTGA. V was pared by 1 base and J by 3 bases, with 6 bases between. The CDR3 spells CASSLRAKETQYF. The DNA for the CDR3 is TGTGCCAGCAGCTTAAGGGCCAAAGAGACCCAGTACTTC.

The chain couples TRBV19 to TRBJ2-1; the match to TRBD2 covers 9 bases. The CDR3 consists of 15 residues. J lost 5 bases, V lost 3 bases, and 5 bases had no gene match. The V gene's germline CDR1 is LNHDA and CDR2 SQIVND (reference sequence). Here the CDR3 DNA reads TGTGCCAGTAGTATTTTGACTAGCGGTAACAATGAGCAGTTCTTC. Its protein product is CASSILTSGNNEQFF.

The gene calls are TRBV18 and TRBJ1-2; possibly TRBD1 for D (5 bases). Germline CDR1 and CDR2: KGHSH and LQKENI. V was shortened by 6 bases and J by 8 bases, with 19 bases between the two germline ends. The CDR3 consists of 14 residues. The CDR3 DNA sequence: TGTGCCAGCTCCCTACGCGGGGCCGAGCCCGGCTACACCTTC. It codes for CASSLRGAEPGYTF.

This rearrangement joins TRBV2 to TRBJ2-7; 8 bases line up with TRBD2. After removal of 11 bases from V and 4 bases from J, the junction contained 10 bases not matched to a gene. Germline V lookup: CDR1 SNHLY, CDR2 FYNNEI. This CDR3 is 13 amino acids long. CDR3: CAAVRAGVYEQYF. The CDR3 DNA sequence: TGTGCCGCCGTCCGAGCGGGAGTTTACGAGCAGTACTTC.

The V gene is TRBV19, the J gene TRBJ2-5; unclear D gene. This CDR3 spans 12 amino acids. V lost 6 bases to trimming and J lost 5 bases, with 10 bases between them. Germline V CDR1 and CDR2: LNHDA, SQIVND (reference sequence). The CDR3: CASSARPETQYF. The CDR3 bases are TGTGCCAGTAGCGCGCGCCCCGAGACCCAGTACTTC.

The chain is built from TRBV12-5 and TRBJ1-2; 9 bases fit TRBD1. Germline V gene lookup returns CDR1 LGHNT and CDR2 FRNRAP. The CDR3 extends over 13 amino acids. Trimming at V came to 6 bases and at J to 6 bases, leaving 5 bases not matched to a gene. The CDR3 region is CASGIQGAHGYTF. The CDR3 region has the DNA TGTGCTAGTGGCATACAGGGGGCGCATGGCTACACCTTC. The whole variable domain, filled in from reference TRBV12-5 and TRBJ1-2, reads DARVTQTPRHKVTEMGQEVTMRCQPILGHNTVFWYRQTMMQGLELLAYFRNRAPLDDSGMPKDRFSAEMPDATLATLKIQPSEPRDSAVYFCASGIQGAHGYTFGSGTRLTVV.